This section outlines one T cell receptor beta chain sequence together with its context. The entry originates in a study of T cell changes during pregnancy in multiple sclerosis. Germline CDR1 and CDR2: MNHEY and SVGAGI. V was cut by 6 bases and J by 4 bases, with 19 bases left in between. This CDR3 is built from 15 residues. Produced via immunoSEQ multiplex PCR; TCRdb's table is partial and in-frame only. The profile shows tens of thousands of clones, less than 95% of them singletons. V gene TRBV6-5 combines with J gene TRBJ2-7, with D possibly being TRBD1 (5 bases). The sample was peripheral blood, taken before pregnancy. The clonotype originates from a female donor with multiple sclerosis, enrolled in a pregnancy study. For the CDR3, the DNA is TGTGCCAGCAGACTGACAGAGGATCCGGCGTACGAGCAGTACTTC. It yields the protein CASRLTEDPAYEQYF.